Presented here are 12 T cell receptor beta chains from one specimen sequenced in a study of T cell responses to AZD1222 COVID-19 vaccine. The protocol was immunoSEQ multiplex PCR, while the TCRdb copy is restricted to in-frame clones and leaves out a portion. The sample gives fewer than 110,000 clones, nearly 90% of which show up once; 4.8% is in the top ten. The specimen was peripheral blood, collected 28 days after the second AZD1222 dose. Every receptor here comes from an adult who received the AZD1222 COVID-19 vaccine.

This clone was counted between two and nine times. The rearrangement joins TRBV2 to TRBJ2-3, with TRBD2 matching 7 bases. Germline assignment: CDR1 SNHLY and CDR2 FYNNEI. V was pared by 5 bases and J by 3 bases, with 5 bases of the junction left unmatched. The CDR3 extends over 14 amino acids. CDR3 residues: CASSPGEGTDTQYF. The CDR3 DNA reads TGTGCCAGCAGTCCGGGGGAGGGAACAGATACGCAGTATTTT.

The chain carries TRBV6-5 and TRBJ1-4; D uncertain. V shed 0 bases and J shed 5 bases, with 4 bases lying between them. The CDR3 has 13 residues. Germline V gives CDR1 MNHEY, CDR2 SVGAGI. The CDR3 reads CASSYSQNEKLFF. DNA for the CDR3: TGTGCCAGCAGTTACTCCCAGAATGAAAAACTGTTTTTT.

V gene TRBV24-1 combines with J gene TRBJ1-5; D is uncertain. The germline gives CDR1 KGHDR, CDR2 SFDVKD. This CDR3 comprises 20 residues. V was trimmed by 4 bases and J by 3 bases, leaving 27 bases between them. The CDR3 sequence is CATSDMALTTGSLSNQPQHF. The CDR3 DNA sequence: TGTGCCACCAGTGACATGGCACTCACGACGGGTTCCTTGTCCAATCAGCCCCAGCATTTT.

In the case of this clone: Other DNA sequences from this sample encode an identical CDR3 as well. The V gene is TRBV2, the J gene TRBJ1-1; a possible D gene is TRBD1 (6 bases). CDR3 length: 13 residues. The V end lost 8 bases, the J end lost 1 base, and 11 bases lay between the germline ends. Germline CDR1 is SNHLY and CDR2 is FYNNEI. The CDR3 nucleotides are TGTGCCAGCCGAGGGGGGCGGAACACTGAAGCTTTCTTT. This translates into CASRGGRNTEAFF.

This clone has just a few counts. This chain joins TRBV30 and TRBJ2-1; a possible D gene is TRBD1 (6 bases). Looked up from germline, CDR1 is GTSNPN and CDR2 is SVGIG (reference sequence). V lost 1 base and J 3 bases, leaving 10 bases between the germline ends. The CDR3 consists of 14 residues. CDR3: CAWSDLDSYNEQFF. CDR3 nucleotides: TGTGCCTGGAGTGATCTGGACAGCTACAATGAGCAGTTCTTC.

This clone was seen once. This chain links TRBV19 with TRBJ1-5; 7 positions agree with TRBD1. CDR3 length equals 11 residues. Germline V gene sequence: CDR1 LNHDA, CDR2 SQIVND (reference sequence). V shed 10 bases, J shed 11 bases, and the junction held 8 bases outside the gene matches. The CDR3 DNA follows: TGTGCCACTAATGGAGGACAGGCCCAGCATTTT. This encodes CATNGGQAQHF.

V and J are TRBV18 and TRBJ1-1; 7 bases fit TRBD1. The CDR3 has 13 residues. Germline lookup yields CDR1 KGHSH and CDR2 LQKENI. Trimming at V came to 2 bases and at J to 6 bases, leaving 3 bases not matched to a gene. CDR3 sequence: CASSPEGASEAFF. CDR3 nucleotides: TGTGCCAGCTCACCAGAGGGGGCTTCTGAAGCTTTCTTT.

The J gene is TRBJ2-3, the V gene TRBV29-1; TRBD2 agrees at 7 bases. CDR3 length: 15 amino acids. V was clipped by 7 bases and J by 0 bases; unmatched bases: 10. Germline V gene lookup returns CDR1 SQVTM and CDR2 ANQGSEA. CDR3 nucleotide sequence: TGCAGCGCCCTCGAGGCGGGGGTAAGCACAGATACGCAGTATTTT. It codes for CSALEAGVSTDTQYF.

V gene TRBV19 combines with J gene TRBJ1-3, with 8 bases aligning to TRBD1. Looked up from germline, CDR1 is LNHDA and CDR2 is SQIVND (reference sequence). This CDR3 has 16 residues. V trimming: 2 bases; J trimming: 2 bases; junction bases outside the gene matches: 5. The CDR3: CASSIWTGSAGNTIYF. The CDR3 DNA follows: TGTGCCAGTAGTATATGGACAGGGTCGGCTGGAAACACCATATATTTT.

V usage is TRBV7-9 and J usage is TRBJ1-2; D unresolved. V shed 5 bases and J shed 6 bases, with 13 bases lying between them. The CDR3 loop spans 13 amino acids. Germline lookup yields CDR1 SEHNR and CDR2 FQNEAQ (reference sequence). In DNA, the CDR3 is TGTGCCAGCAGCACACGCCCCCCCAATGGCTACACCTTC. It yields the protein CASSTRPPNGYTF.

The chain is built from TRBV28 and TRBJ1-2; D gene ambiguous. This CDR3 contains 13 residues. Germline CDR1 is MDHEN and CDR2 is SYDVKM. The V end was cut by 6 bases, the J end by 2 bases, with 10 bases between. CDR3 loop: CASRHPGNYGYTF. For the CDR3, the DNA is TGTGCCAGCAGGCACCCGGGGAACTATGGCTACACCTTC.

The chain joins TRBV12-3 or TRBV12-4 to TRBJ1-5; D ambiguous. Trimming shortened V by 6 bases and J by 4 bases, and 10 bases separated the two germline ends. This CDR3 comprises 13 residues. CDR3 nucleotides: TGTGCCAGCAGCCTAAGTTCGAATCAGCCCCAGCATTTT. As protein: CASSLSSNQPQHF.